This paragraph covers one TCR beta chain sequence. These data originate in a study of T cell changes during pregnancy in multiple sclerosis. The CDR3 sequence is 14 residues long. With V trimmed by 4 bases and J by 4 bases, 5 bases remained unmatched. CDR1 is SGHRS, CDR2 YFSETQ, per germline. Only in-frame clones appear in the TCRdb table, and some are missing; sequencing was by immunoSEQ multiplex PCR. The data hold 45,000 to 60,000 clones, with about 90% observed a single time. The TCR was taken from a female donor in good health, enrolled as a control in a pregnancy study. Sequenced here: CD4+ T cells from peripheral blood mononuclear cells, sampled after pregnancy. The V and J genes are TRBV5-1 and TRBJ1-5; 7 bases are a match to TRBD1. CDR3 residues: CASSPGTANQPQHF. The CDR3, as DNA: TGCGCCAGCAGCCCCGGGACAGCTAATCAGCCCCAGCATTTT.